What follows is one T cell receptor (beta chain) and its context. This record belongs to a study of T cells in Graves' hyperthyroidism and ophthalmopathy. Amplified TCR beta CDR3 regions derived from RNA transcripts. Initially, a first-round RT-PCR of the TCR CDR3 employed the HTBI primer set. TCRdb independently ran MiXCR on the multiplex PCR reads; one entry per CDR3 protein. This repertoire shows fewer than 350,000 distinct CDR3 sequences, 13% to 15% found once; its top ten account for about 33%. The clonotype comes from a woman aged 45-65 years with Graves' hyperthyroidism that later progressed to Graves' ophthalmopathy. Sequencing was performed on blood.

The CDR3 nucleotides are TGTGCCAGCAGCCCATGGACTAGCGGGGGAACCTACGAGCAGTACTTC. Encoded protein: CASSPWTSGGTYEQYF. The chain links TRBV13 to TRBJ2-7, with 13 bases fitting TRBD2. The trim removed 5 bases at V and 2 bases at J, leaving 6 bases unmatched. The CDR3 totals 16 residues. Germline CDR1 reads PRHDT; CDR2 reads FYEKMQ (reference sequence).